This T cell receptor beta chain derives from a study of blood T cell repertoires in COVID-19. V lost 2 bases to trimming and J lost 3 bases, with 12 bases between them. This CDR3 comprises 15 residues. Germline V gene data show CDR1 as SGHNT and CDR2 as YYREEE (reference sequence). Repertoires were generated with immunoSEQ multiplex PCR, while TCRdb's copy carries only in-frame clones and drops some. The sample consists of roughly 190,000 clones, roughly 82% of them appearing once. Self-reported history from a screening survey and questionnaire set each donor's cohort. This TCR derives from a woman in her fifties or sixties with acute COVID-19. The chain recombines TRBV5-4 with TRBJ2-1; D uncertain. Source material: PBMCs or T cells enriched from blood (not recorded which). CDR3 DNA: TGTGCCAGCAGCTTAGCTTTAGCAGACTACAATGAGCAGTTCTTC. It specifies CASSLALADYNEQFF.